The present T cell receptor beta chain was sequenced within a study of vaccination and CD4 T cells after COVID-19. Study overall: Sampling post-COVID took place a median around 91 days after diagnosis (range 35 to 161). Control wells got either CEFX epitopes, HIV-1 Nef peptides, or no peptide at all.

Treatment noted: approximately nine-day PBMC culture with coronavirus spike peptide pools or control peptides (ViraFEST assay). A half-volume replacement of the medium with fresh IL-2 medium was performed on days 3 and 7. Cultured CD4+ T cell DNA underwent sequencing with the Oncomine TCR Beta short-read assay. TCRdb re-called the PCR reads through MiXCR, storing one row per CDR3 protein. The sample has some 10,000 distinct CDR3 sequences; less than 75% are singletons. This clonotype appeared a few times. Its antigen remains unidentified. J was trimmed by 7 bases and V by 1 base; bases with no gene match: 2. The CDR3 contains 15 residues. Germline CDR1 MNHEY, CDR2 SMNVEV (reference sequence).

The specimen sequenced was CD4+ T cells from blood, cultured in vitro. The sequence came from a human donor who had recovered from COVID-19. This chain uses TRBV27 with TRBJ1-6; 9 bases line up with TRBD1. CDR3 residues: CASSLLQGANSPLHF. The CDR3 bases are TGTGCCAGCAGTTTATTACAGGGGGCCAATTCACCCCTCCACTTT.